This T cell receptor beta chain was sequenced in a study of metastatic and nonmetastatic thyroid tumors. Overall study: From malignant and benign thyroid patients, repertoires in blood and in tumor or nodule tissue were compared. Study-level results: Benign nodules reportedly had significantly lower TCR beta diversity than malignant thyroid tumors in blood and tumor.

In its sample, this clone was seen many times. What it recognizes is unknown. Every patient underwent thyroid surgery untreated. Germline values: CDR1 MNHEY, CDR2 SMNVEV (reference sequence). The CDR3 spans 15 residues. J lost 6 bases, V lost 5 bases, and 6 bases had no gene match. Authors' analysis steps: Built for papillary thyroid cancer, a distant-metastasis classifier drew on CDR3 differences across clinicopathological groups. MiXCR was used by TCRdb to re-call the PCR reads. The V and J calls were not made by the authors but by TCRdb's processing. The sample lists about 39,000 clones, under 20% occurring once.

Input material: tumor tissue. The rearrangement joins TRBV27 to TRBJ2-2, with 10 positions matching TRBD1. The source of this sequence is a female donor with papillary thyroid cancer or a benign thyroid nodule (not recorded which). Some clones in this sample may be carry-over from other donors' samples. DNA of the CDR3: TGTGCCAGCAGTCCGGGACAGGGGTTAGCCGGGGAGCTGTTTTTT. Protein: CASSPGQGLAGELFF.